This TCR beta chain was sequenced during a study of control samples from healthy donors and cancer patients. The CDR3 runs 17 residues. J lost 1 base, V lost 5 bases, and 6 bases had no gene match. CDR1 is SNHLY, CDR2 FYNNEI, per germline. Generated by immunoSEQ multiplex PCR, the TCRdb table keeps only in-frame clones and is missing some. The sample contains about 52,000 clones, 90% to 95% of which appear only once. The sample was blood. The chain is built from TRBV2 and TRBJ2-6; 9 bases match TRBD1. The sequence was collected from a man younger than 45 in good health. CDR3 coding DNA: TGTGCCAGCAGTACCGGGACAGGGATATCTGGGGCCAACGTCCTGACTTTC. It specifies CASSTGTGISGANVLTF. Variable domain in full (rest from reference TRBV2 and TRBJ2-6): EPEVTQTPSHQVTQMGQEVILRCVPISNHLYFYWYRQILGQKVEFLVSFYNNEISEKSEIFDDQFSVERPDGSNFTLKIRSTKLEDSAMYFCASSTGTGISGANVLTFGAGSRLTVL.